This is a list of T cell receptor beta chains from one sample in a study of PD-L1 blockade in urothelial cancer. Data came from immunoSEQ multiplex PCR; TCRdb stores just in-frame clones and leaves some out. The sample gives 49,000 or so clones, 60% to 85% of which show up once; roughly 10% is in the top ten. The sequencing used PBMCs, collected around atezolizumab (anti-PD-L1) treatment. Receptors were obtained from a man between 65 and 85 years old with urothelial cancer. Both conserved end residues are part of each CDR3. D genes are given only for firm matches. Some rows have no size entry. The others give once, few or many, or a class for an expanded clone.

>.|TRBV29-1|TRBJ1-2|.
CSARQVGSNYGYTF
TGCAGCGCCAGACAGGTGGGGTCTAACTATGGCTACACCTTC
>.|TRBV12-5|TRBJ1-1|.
CASGRGTDTEAFF
TGTGCTAGTGGTAGGGGCACGGACACTGAAGCTTTCTTT
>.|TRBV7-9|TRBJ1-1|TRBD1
CASSLGAGGNTEAFF
TGTGCCAGCAGCTTAGGGGCAGGGGGGAACACTGAAGCTTTCTTT
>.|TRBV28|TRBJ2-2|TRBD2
CASNLLAGGLNTGELFF
TGTGCCAGCAACCTCCTAGCGGGAGGGTTAAACACCGGGGAGCTGTTTTTT
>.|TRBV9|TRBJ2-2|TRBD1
CASSVAGTGKNTGELFF
TGTGCCAGCAGCGTAGCTGGGACAGGGAAGAACACCGGGGAGCTGTTTTTT
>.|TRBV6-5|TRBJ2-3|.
CASSSHSLNTDTQYF
TGTGCCAGCAGTTCTCACAGCCTGAACACAGATACGCAGTATTTT
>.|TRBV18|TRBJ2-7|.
CASSPRRLDEQYF
TGTGCCAGCTCACCACGACGTCTAGACGAGCAGTACTTC
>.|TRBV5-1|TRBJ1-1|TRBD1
CASSLLSRGQGTEAFF
TGCGCCAGCAGCTTACTCTCGAGGGGGCAGGGCACTGAAGCTTTCTTT
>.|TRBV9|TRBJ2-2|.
CASSAHRLDRINTGELFF
TGTGCCAGCAGCGCCCACCGACTCGACAGGATAAACACCGGGGAGCTGTTTTTT
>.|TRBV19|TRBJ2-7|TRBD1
CASSIGTGEGYEQYF
TGTGCCAGTAGTATCGGGACAGGGGAGGGCTACGAGCAGTACTTC
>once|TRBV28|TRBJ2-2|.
CASSPASDPNTGELFF
TGTGCCAGCAGTCCAGCGTCGGATCCAAACACCGGGGAGCTGTTTTTT
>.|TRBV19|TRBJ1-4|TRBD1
CASHPLTGTTNEKLFF
TGTGCCAGCCACCCCTTGACAGGGACGACTAATGAAAAACTGTTTTTT
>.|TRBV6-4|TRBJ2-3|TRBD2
CASSKEAGTDTQYF
TGTGCCAGCAGTAAGGAAGCGGGAACAGATACGCAGTATTTT
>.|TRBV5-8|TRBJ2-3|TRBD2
CASSPRGGTDTQYF
TGTGCCAGCAGCCCTCGGGGGGGCACAGATACGCAGTATTTT
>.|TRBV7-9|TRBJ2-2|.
CASSLNLREAGELFF
TGTGCCAGCAGCTTAAATCTCAGGGAGGCCGGGGAGCTGTTTTTT
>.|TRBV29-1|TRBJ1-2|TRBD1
CSAWGGQGAAGYTF
TGCAGCGCCTGGGGGGGACAGGGGGCAGCTGGCTACACCTTC
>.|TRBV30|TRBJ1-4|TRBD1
CAFTDRGIEKLFF
TGTGCCTTCACGGACAGGGGAATTGAAAAACTGTTTTTT
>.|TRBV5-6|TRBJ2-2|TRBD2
CASSWGGSGELFF
TGTGCCAGCAGTTGGGGGGGGTCCGGGGAGCTGTTTTTT
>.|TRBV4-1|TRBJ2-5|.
CASSQVGRQETQYF
TGCGCCAGCAGCCAAGTTGGCAGACAAGAGACCCAGTACTTC
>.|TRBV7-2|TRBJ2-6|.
CASSLDLRVAGANVLTF
TGTGCCAGCAGCTTAGATCTCAGGGTAGCTGGGGCCAACGTCCTGACTTTC
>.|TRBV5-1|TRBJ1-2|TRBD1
CASSDPGTGGSVYGYTF
TGCGCCAGCAGCGATCCCGGGACAGGGGGCTCGGTCTATGGCTACACCTTC
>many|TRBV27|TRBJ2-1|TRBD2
CASSLREFYNEQFF
TGTGCCAGCAGTTTGCGGGAGTTCTACAATGAGCAGTTCTTC
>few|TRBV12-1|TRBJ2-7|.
CASSNDRLPYEQYF
TGTGCCAGCAGCAATGACAGGCTCCCCTACGAGCAGTACTTC
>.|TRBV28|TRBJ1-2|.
CASSFRGYTF
TGTGCCAGCAGTTTCCGGGGCTACACCTTC
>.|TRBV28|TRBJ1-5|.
CASREQGTHQPQHF
TGTGCCAGCAGGGAACAGGGAACGCATCAGCCCCAGCATTTT
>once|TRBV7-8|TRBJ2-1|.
CASSSNSGEYYNEQFF
TGTGCCAGCAGCTCCAATTCGGGAGAATACTACAATGAGCAGTTCTTC
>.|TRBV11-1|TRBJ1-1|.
CASLDSARNTEAFF
TGTGCCAGCCTAGACAGCGCACGAAACACTGAAGCTTTCTTT
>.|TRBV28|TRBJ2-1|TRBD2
CASSPAAGARYNEQFF
TGTGCCAGCAGTCCAGCGGCGGGAGCTCGTTACAATGAGCAGTTCTTC
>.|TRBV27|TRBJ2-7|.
CASSVHGTFYEQYF
TGTGCCAGCAGTGTCCACGGGACATTCTACGAGCAGTACTTC
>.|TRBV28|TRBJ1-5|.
CASSLTRAGGNQPQHF
TGTGCCAGCAGTTTAACCCGGGCAGGGGGCAATCAGCCCCAGCATTTT
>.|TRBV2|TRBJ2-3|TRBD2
CASSALAGILDTQYF
TGTGCCAGCAGTGCACTAGCGGGAATCTTAGATACGCAGTATTTT
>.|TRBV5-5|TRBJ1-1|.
CASSFDRLNTEAFF
TGTGCCAGCAGCTTCGACAGGTTGAACACTGAAGCTTTCTTT
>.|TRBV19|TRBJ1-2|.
CASKWSAVPDGYTF
TGTGCCAGTAAGTGGTCGGCGGTCCCGGATGGCTACACCTTC
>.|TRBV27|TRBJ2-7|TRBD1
CASSSRGLISYEQYF
TGTGCCAGCAGTTCTAGGGGGCTTATCTCCTACGAGCAGTACTTC
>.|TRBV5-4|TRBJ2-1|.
CASSLGREQFF
TGTGCCAGCAGCTTGGGCAGGGAGCAGTTCTTC
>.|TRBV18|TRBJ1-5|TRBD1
CASADRGNQPQHF
TGTGCCAGCGCGGACAGGGGGAATCAGCCCCAGCATTTT
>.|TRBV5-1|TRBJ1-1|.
CASSHGQNTEAFF
TGCGCCAGCAGCCACGGACAGAACACTGAAGCTTTCTTT
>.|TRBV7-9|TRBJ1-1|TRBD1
CASSDSGGITEAFF
TGTGCCAGCAGCGACTCAGGGGGAATCACTGAAGCTTTCTTT
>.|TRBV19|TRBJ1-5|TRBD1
CASSPDRTGGQPQHF
TGTGCCAGTAGTCCCGACCGGACAGGGGGTCAGCCCCAGCATTTT
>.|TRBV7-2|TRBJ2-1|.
CASSPTSSYNEQFF
TGTGCCAGCAGCCCTACGAGCTCCTACAATGAGCAGTTCTTC
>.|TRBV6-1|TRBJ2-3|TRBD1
CASTTGVSTDTQYF
TGTGCCAGCACTACAGGGGTCTCCACAGATACGCAGTATTTT